This TCR beta chain was captured in a study of blood T cell repertoires in COVID-19. Overall study: Acute-phase and convalescent COVID-19 samples originated in the United States, Italy and Spain. PBMCs, B-cell-depleted T cells, or T cells were the source of the cDNA or gDNA that made up the material.

Authors' methods: By means of reference gene primer amplification, nucleated cell counts were estimated. Assay used: immunoSEQ multiplex PCR; TCRdb lists only in-frame clones, some missing. That table furnishes V, J and clone size, whereas the DNA furnished D and trimming. The sample lists fewer than 300,000 clones, 88% occurring once. Germline V gives CDR1 LNHDA, CDR2 SQIVND (reference sequence). The length of the CDR3 is 15 residues. The ends were cut back, 5 bases at V and 3 bases at J, with 16 bases in the middle. Sequenced input: peripheral blood. This clonotype originated in a man between 18 and 29 years old with active or convalescent COVID-19. The chain carries TRBV19 and TRBJ1-2; no reliable D call. DNA for the CDR3: TGTGCCAGTAGTCCCTCCTTTTACCGGGACTATGGCTACACCTTC. Its translation: CASSPSFYRDYGYTF.